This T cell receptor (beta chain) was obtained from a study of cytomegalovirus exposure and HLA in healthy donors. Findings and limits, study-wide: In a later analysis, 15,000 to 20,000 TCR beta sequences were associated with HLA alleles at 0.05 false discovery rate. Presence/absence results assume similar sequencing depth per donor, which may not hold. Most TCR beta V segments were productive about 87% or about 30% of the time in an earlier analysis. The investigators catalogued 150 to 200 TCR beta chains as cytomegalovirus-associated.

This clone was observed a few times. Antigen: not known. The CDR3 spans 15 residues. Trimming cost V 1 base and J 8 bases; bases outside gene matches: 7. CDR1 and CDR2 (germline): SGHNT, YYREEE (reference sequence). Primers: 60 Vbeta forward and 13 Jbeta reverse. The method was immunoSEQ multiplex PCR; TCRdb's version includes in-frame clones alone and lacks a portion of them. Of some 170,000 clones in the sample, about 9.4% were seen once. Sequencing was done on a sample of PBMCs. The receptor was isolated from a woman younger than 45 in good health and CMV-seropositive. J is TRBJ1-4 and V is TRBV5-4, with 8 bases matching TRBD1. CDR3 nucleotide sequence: TGTGCCAGCAGCTTGTGGGCAGGGGGCGGCGAAAAACTGTTTTTT. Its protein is CASSLWAGGGEKLFF.